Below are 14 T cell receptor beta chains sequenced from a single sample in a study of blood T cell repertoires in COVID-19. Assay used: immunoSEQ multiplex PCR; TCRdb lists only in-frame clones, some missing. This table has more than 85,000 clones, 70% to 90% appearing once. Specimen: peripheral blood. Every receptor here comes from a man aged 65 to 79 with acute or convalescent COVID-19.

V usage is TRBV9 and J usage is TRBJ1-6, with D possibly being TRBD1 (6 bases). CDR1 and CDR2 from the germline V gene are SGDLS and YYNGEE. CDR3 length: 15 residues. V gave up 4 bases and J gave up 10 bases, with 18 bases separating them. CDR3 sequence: CASSPRGGPGSPLHF. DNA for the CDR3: TGTGCCAGCAGCCCCCGAGGGGGACCGGGCTCACCCCTCCACTTT.

The CDR3 protein is CASSFGTGDGYTF. DNA of the CDR3: TGTGCCAGCAGCTTCGGGACAGGCGACGGCTACACCTTC. The chain uses TRBV7-2 and TRBJ1-2; 8 bases fit TRBD1. The CDR3 spans 13 residues. Trimming cost V 3 bases and J 8 bases; bases outside gene matches: 5. CDR1 is SGHTA and CDR2 is FQGNSA in the germline V gene.

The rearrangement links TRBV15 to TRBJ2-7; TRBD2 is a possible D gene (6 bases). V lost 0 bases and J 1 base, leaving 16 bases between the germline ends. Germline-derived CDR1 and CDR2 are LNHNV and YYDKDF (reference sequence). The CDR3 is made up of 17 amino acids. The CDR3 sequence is CATSRDLGDWRSYEQYF. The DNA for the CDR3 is TGTGCCACCAGCAGAGACTTGGGGGACTGGAGATCCTACGAGCAGTACTTC.

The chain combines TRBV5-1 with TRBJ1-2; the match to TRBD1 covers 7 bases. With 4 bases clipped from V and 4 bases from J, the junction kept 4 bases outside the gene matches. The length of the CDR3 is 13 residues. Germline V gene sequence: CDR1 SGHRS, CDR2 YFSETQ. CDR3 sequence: CASSLDRAYGYTF. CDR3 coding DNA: TGCGCCAGCAGCCTTGACAGGGCCTATGGCTACACCTTC.

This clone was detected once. The CDR3 sequence is CASSLEGQGSGEKLFF. The CDR3 DNA reads TGCGCCAGCAGCTTGGAAGGCCAGGGTTCGGGTGAAAAACTGTTTTTT. The J gene is TRBJ1-4, the V gene TRBV5-1; perhaps TRBD1 as D (5 bases). Germline lookup yields CDR1 SGHRS and CDR2 YFSETQ. V lost 0 bases and J lost 7, with 16 bases in between. The CDR3 is made up of 16 amino acids.

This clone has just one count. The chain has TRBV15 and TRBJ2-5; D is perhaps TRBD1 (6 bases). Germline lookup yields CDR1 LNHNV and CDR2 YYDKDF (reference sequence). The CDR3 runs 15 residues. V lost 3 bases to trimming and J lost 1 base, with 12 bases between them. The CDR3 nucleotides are TGTGCCACCAGCAGGCCCCGGACAGTCCAAGAGACCCAGTACTTC. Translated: CATSRPRTVQETQYF.

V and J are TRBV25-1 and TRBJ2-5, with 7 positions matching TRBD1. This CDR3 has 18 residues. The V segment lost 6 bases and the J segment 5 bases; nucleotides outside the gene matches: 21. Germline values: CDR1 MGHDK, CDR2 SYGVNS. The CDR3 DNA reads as TGTGCCAGCAGAGGGCACTCCGGGACAGCGACCGCTGGGGAGACCCAGTACTTC. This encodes CASRGHSGTATAGETQYF.

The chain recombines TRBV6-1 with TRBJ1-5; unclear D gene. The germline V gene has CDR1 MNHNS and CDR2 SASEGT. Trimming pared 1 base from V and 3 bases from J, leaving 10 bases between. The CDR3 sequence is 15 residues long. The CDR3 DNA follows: TGTGCCAGCAGTGAAGTTCAGGTCCCCAATCAGCCCCAGCATTTT. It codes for CASSEVQVPNQPQHF.

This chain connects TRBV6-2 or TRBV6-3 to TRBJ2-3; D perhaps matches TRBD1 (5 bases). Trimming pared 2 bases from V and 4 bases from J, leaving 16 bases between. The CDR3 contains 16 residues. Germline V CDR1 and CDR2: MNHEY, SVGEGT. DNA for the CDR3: TGTGCCAGCAGTTACGGACACCCAGGCTTGGCAGATACGCAGTATTTT. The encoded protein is CASSYGHPGLADTQYF.

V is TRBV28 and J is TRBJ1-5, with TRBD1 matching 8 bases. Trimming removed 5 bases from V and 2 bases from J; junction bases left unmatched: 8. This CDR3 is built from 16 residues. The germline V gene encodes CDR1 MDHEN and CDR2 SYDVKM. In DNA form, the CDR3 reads TGTGCCAGCAGTCATTTAGGACAGGGAGGCAATCAGCCCCAGCATTTT. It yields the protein CASSHLGQGGNQPQHF.

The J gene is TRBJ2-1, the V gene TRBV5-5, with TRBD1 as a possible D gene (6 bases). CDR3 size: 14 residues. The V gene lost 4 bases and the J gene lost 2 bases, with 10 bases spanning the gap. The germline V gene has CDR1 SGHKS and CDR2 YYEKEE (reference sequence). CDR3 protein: CASSPGDPYNEQFF. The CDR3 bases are TGTGCCAGCAGCCCAGGGGACCCCTACAATGAGCAGTTCTTC.

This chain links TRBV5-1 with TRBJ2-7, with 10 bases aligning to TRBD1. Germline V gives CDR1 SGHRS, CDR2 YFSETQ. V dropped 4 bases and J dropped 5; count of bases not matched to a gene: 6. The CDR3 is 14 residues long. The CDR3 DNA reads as TGCGCCAGCAGCCCCGGACAGGGGGGGGACGAGCAGTACTTC. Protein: CASSPGQGGDEQYF.

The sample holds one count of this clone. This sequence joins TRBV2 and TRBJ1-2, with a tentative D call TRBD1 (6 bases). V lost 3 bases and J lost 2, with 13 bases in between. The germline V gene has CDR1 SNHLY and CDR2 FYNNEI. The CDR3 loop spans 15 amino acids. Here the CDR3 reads CASSDPGEKNYGYTF. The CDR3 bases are TGTGCCAGCAGTGATCCAGGGGAAAAGAACTATGGCTACACCTTC.

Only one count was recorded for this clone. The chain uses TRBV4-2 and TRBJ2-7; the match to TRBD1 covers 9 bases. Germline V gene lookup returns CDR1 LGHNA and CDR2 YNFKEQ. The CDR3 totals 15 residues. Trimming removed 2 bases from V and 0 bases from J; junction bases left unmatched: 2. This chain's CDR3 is CASSQRQGVSYEQYF. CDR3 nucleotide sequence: TGTGCCAGCAGCCAAAGACAGGGGGTCTCCTACGAGCAGTACTTC.